This is a list of T cell receptor beta chains from one sample in a study of identical twins. One entry per CDR3 protein, called by TCRdb with MiXCR from the 5' RACE reads. This sample has about 570,000 distinct CDR3 sequences; around a tenth occur once, and the top ten carry around 3.1%. Another study also made use of these data, one on yellow fever vaccine responses in identical twins.

Sequencing was performed on PBMCs. Receptors were obtained from a woman under 30 in good health. CDR3s include the opening cysteine and the closing phenylalanine or tryptophan. D genes are given only for firm matches. For some rows the clone size is stated as once, few or many, or as a class when expanded; others skip it.

cdr3_aa,cdr3_nt,v_call,clone_size,j_call,d_call
CATSERTSGADTQYF,TGTGCCACCAGCGAAAGGACTAGCGGGGCAGATACGCAGTATTTT,TRBV15,few,TRBJ2-3,TRBD2
CASSPGARSQTLAKNIQYF,TGTGCCAGCAGCCCTGGGGCGAGGTCCCAAACACTAGCCAAAAACATTCAGTACTTC,TRBV28,few,TRBJ2-4,-
CAISGQGNSPLHF,TGTGCCATCAGCGGTCAGGGGAATTCACCCCTCCACTTT,TRBV10-3,-,TRBJ1-6,-
CASSLAGTETYEQYF,TGCGCCAGCAGCTTGGCCGGGACAGAGACCTACGAGCAGTACTTC,TRBV5-1,many,TRBJ2-7,TRBD1
CAWSDEQYF,TGTGCCTGGTCAGACGAGCAGTACTTC,TRBV30,many,TRBJ2-7,-
CASRSGGVYNEQFF,TGTGCCAGCAGGTCAGGGGGCGTCTACAATGAGCAGTTCTTC,TRBV25-1,many,TRBJ2-1,TRBD1
CATSAHGTGQRMQYF,TGTGCCACCAGTGCCCATGGAACGGGACAGAGAATGCAGTATTTT,TRBV24-1,few,TRBJ2-3,TRBD1
CASSSLGSGSWEQYF,TGTGCCAGCAGTTCCCTGGGTAGCGGGAGTTGGGAGCAGTACTTC,TRBV27,-,TRBJ2-7,TRBD2
CASSREGPGTDTQYF,TGTGCCAGCAGCCGGGAGGGGCCCGGCACAGATACGCAGTATTTT,TRBV4-2,few,TRBJ2-3,TRBD2
CATSPGVVFGANEQFF,TGTGCCACCAGCCCAGGGGTAGTTTTTGGGGCGAATGAGCAGTTCTTC,TRBV15,-,TRBJ2-1,-
CASSFSDRESGYTGELFF,TGTGCCAGCAGCTTTTCGGACAGGGAGTCGGGATATACCGGGGAGCTGTTTTTT,TRBV11-3,many,TRBJ2-2,TRBD1
CSAPSGTGYEQYF,TGCAGTGCTCCCAGCGGGACGGGCTACGAGCAGTACTTC,TRBV20-1,many,TRBJ2-7,TRBD2
CASTFTGAKGYNEQFF,TGTGCCAGCACCTTCACCGGGGCCAAAGGGTACAATGAGCAGTTCTTC,TRBV12-3/TRBV12-4,few,TRBJ2-1,-
CASSPPRGANTGELFF,TGTGCCAGCAGCCCCCCCCGCGGGGCTAACACCGGGGAGCTGTTTTTT,TRBV7-3,few,TRBJ2-2,-
CASSPTVTNEKLFF,TGTGCCAGCAGCCCGACAGTGACTAATGAAAAACTGTTTTTT,TRBV11-2,few,TRBJ1-4,-
CATSRDYGQGRGPDTQYF,TGTGCCACCAGCAGAGATTATGGACAGGGTCGGGGTCCAGATACGCAGTATTTT,TRBV15,few,TRBJ2-3,TRBD1
CTSSQGAGGSHAYNEQFF,TGTACCAGCAGCCAAGGAGCGGGAGGCTCCCACGCCTACAATGAGCAGTTCTTC,TRBV4-2,-,TRBJ2-1,TRBD2
CASSYEGLADNEQFF,TGTGCCAGCAGTTACGAGGGACTAGCGGACAATGAGCAGTTCTTC,TRBV6-5,-,TRBJ2-1,TRBD2
CSAGPSGDTQYF,TGCAGCGCCGGGCCCTCAGGAGATACGCAGTATTTT,TRBV20-1,many,TRBJ2-3,-
CASTVTGGMNQPQHF,TGTGCCAGCACAGTAACAGGAGGGATGAATCAGCCCCAGCATTTT,TRBV28,-,TRBJ1-5,-
CASSSQGTPSPLHF,TGTGCCAGCAGCTCACAGGGGACCCCTTCTCCCCTCCACTTT,TRBV5-4,-,TRBJ1-6,TRBD1
CASSLGPIYGYTF,TGTGCCAGCAGCTTAGGACCGATCTATGGCTACACCTTC,TRBV7-2,few,TRBJ1-2,-
CASSIGQGTNTQYF,TGCGCCAGCAGCATAGGACAGGGTACGAATACGCAGTATTTT,TRBV5-1,-,TRBJ2-3,TRBD1
CASRPTEGAGEKLFF,TGTGCCAGCAGACCCACCGAAGGGGCGGGGGAAAAACTGTTTTTT,TRBV7-9,few,TRBJ1-4,-
CASSRVSGRGTGELFF,TGTGCCAGCAGTAGAGTCTCGGGCAGGGGCACCGGGGAGCTGTTTTTT,TRBV28,-,TRBJ2-2,-
CATSNGGSLTEAFF,TGTGCCACCAGCAACGGGGGCTCCCTTACTGAAGCTTTCTTT,TRBV15,-,TRBJ1-1,-
CASSLRGGDEQYF,TGTGCCAGCAGCTTAAGGGGAGGGGATGAGCAGTACTTC,TRBV7-3,-,TRBJ2-7,TRBD2
CASSLEASGGYLYEQYF,TGCGCCAGCAGCTTGGAGGCTAGCGGGGGTTACCTCTACGAGCAGTACTTC,TRBV5-1,-,TRBJ2-7,TRBD2
CASSLATWSTDTQYF,TGCGCCAGCAGCTTGGCGACCTGGAGCACAGATACGCAGTATTTT,TRBV5-1,few,TRBJ2-3,-
CSATHGGPNYGYTF,TGCAGTGCTACCCATGGGGGCCCTAACTATGGCTACACCTTC,TRBV20-1,few,TRBJ1-2,-
CSVGSSQETQYF,TGCAGCGTTGGGAGCAGTCAAGAGACCCAGTACTTC,TRBV29-1,few,TRBJ2-5,-
CASSWDRRFGYTF,TGTGCCAGCAGCTGGGACAGGCGATTCGGCTACACCTTC,TRBV11-2,few,TRBJ1-2,TRBD1
CSAMGVNTEAFF,TGCAGTGCTATGGGGGTGAACACTGAAGCTTTCTTT,TRBV20-1,few,TRBJ1-1,-
CASSYRGTLTDTQYF,TGTGCCAGCAGTTACCGGGGAACCCTAACAGATACGCAGTATTTT,TRBV6-5,many,TRBJ2-3,-
CAISDRPNTGELFF,TGTGCCATCTCGGACCGCCCAAACACCGGGGAGCTGTTTTTT,TRBV19,-,TRBJ2-2,-
CSAPTGGNEQFF,TGCAGCGCCCCAACGGGGGGCAATGAGCAGTTCTTC,TRBV29-1,-,TRBJ2-1,TRBD2
CASSQEGASGTIDTQYF,TGTGCCAGCAGCCAAGAAGGGGCTAGCGGGACTATAGATACGCAGTATTTT,TRBV4-2,many,TRBJ2-3,TRBD2
CAITQGYEQYF,TGTGCCATCACACAGGGCTACGAGCAGTACTTC,TRBV10-3,-,TRBJ2-7,-